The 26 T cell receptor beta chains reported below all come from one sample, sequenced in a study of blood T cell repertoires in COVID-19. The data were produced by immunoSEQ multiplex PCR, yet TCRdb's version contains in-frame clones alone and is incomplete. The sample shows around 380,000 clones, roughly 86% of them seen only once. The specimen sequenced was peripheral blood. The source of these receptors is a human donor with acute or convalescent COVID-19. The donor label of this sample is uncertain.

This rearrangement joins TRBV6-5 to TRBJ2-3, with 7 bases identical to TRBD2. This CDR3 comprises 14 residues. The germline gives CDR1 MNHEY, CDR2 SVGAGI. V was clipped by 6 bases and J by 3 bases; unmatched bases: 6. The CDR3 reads CASRGSGSTDTQYF. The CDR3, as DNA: TGTGCCAGCAGGGGTAGCGGGTCAACAGATACGCAGTATTTT.

The CDR3 region has the DNA TGTGCCAGCAGCTTGATGACACTGGGGAACACTGAAGCTTTCTTT. It specifies CASSLMTLGNTEAFF. The rearrangement joins TRBV5-5 to TRBJ1-1; D unclear. Germline V gene data show CDR1 as SGHKS and CDR2 as YYEKEE (reference sequence). The ends were cut back, 1 base at V and 1 base at J, with 11 bases in the middle. This CDR3 has 15 amino acids. The full variable domain, in which reference TRBV5-5 and TRBJ1-1 provide the parts outside the CDR3, is DAGVTQSPTHLIKTRGQQVTLRCSPISGHKSVSWYQQVLGQGPQFIFQYYEKEERGRGNFPDRFSARQFPNYSSELNVNALLLGDSALYLCASSLMTLGNTEAFFGQGTRLTVV.

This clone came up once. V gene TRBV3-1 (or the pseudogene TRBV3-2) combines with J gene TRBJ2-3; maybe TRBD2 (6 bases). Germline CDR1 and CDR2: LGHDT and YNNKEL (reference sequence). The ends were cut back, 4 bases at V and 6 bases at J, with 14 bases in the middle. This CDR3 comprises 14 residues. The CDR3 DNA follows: TGTGCCAGCAGCCGGACTAATAAATTTGATACGCAGTATTTT. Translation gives CASSRTNKFDTQYF.

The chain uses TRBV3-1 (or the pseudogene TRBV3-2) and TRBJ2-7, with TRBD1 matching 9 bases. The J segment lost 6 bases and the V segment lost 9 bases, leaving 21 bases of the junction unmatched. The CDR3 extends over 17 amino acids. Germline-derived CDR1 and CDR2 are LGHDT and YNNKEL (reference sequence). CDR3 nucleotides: TGTGCCAGAAAAATCCGTCCTCCGGGACAGGGTGTAAGCGAGCAGTACTTC. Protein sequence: CARKIRPPGQGVSEQYF.

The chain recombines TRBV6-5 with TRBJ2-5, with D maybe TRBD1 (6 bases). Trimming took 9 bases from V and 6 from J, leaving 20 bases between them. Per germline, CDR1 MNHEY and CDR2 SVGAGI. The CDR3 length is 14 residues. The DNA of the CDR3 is TGTGCCAGTACTAAAGGGCAGGGGTTGCAGACCCAGTACTTC. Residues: CASTKGQGLQTQYF.

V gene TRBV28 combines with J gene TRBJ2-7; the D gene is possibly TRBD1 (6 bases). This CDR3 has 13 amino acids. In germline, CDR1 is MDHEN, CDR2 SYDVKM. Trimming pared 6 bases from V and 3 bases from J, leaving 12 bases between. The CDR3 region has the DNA TGTGCCAGCAGGGCTGGGACATTCTACGAGCAGTACTTC. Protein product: CASRAGTFYEQYF.

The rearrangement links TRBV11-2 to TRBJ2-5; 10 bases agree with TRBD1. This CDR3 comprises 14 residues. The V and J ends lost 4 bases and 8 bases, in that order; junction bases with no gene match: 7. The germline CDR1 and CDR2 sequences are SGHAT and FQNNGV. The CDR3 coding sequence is TGTGCCAGCAGCTCAGGGACAGGGGTAGGAACCCAGTACTTC. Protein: CASSSGTGVGTQYF.

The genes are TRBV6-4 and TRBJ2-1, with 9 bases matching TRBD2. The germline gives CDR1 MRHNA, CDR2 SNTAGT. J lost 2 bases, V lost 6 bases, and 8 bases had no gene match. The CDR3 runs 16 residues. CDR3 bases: TGTGCCAGCAGCAACGTAGCGGGAGTCGCCTACAATGAGCAGTTCTTC. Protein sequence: CASSNVAGVAYNEQFF.

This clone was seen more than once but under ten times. The CDR3 here is CSAPGVGGYTF. The DNA of the CDR3 is TGCAGTGCTCCAGGGGTCGGAGGCTACACCTTC. The chain recombines TRBV20-1 with TRBJ1-2; weak D call: TRBD1 (6 bases). V lost 5 bases and J lost 8, with 12 bases in between. There are 11 residues in the CDR3. In germline, CDR1 is DFQATT, CDR2 SNEGSKA (reference sequence).

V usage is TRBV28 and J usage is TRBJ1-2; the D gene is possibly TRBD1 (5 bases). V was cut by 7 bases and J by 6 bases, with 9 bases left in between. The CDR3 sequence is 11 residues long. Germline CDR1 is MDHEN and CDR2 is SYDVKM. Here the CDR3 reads CASKQDDGYTF. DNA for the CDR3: TGTGCCAGCAAACAGGATGATGGCTACACCTTC.

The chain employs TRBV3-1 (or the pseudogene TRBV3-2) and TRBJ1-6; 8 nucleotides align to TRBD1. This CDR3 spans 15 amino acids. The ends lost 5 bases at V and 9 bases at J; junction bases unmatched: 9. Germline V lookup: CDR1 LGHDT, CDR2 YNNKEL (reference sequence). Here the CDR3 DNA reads TGTGCCAGCAGCTCGGGACAGGTGGGAATTTCACCCCTCCACTTT. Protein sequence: CASSSGQVGISPLHF.

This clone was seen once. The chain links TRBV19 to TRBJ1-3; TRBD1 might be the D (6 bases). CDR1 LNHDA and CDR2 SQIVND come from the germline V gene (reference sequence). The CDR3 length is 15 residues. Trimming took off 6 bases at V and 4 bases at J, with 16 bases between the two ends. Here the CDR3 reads CASSRLGQTGNTIYF. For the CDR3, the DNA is TGTGCCAGTAGCCGCCTTGGACAGACCGGAAACACCATATATTTT.

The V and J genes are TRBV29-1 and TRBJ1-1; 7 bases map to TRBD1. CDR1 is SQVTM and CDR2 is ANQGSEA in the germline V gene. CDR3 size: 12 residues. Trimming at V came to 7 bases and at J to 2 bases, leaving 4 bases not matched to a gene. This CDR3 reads CSDWDSNTEAFF. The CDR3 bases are TGCAGCGATTGGGACAGCAACACTGAAGCTTTCTTT.

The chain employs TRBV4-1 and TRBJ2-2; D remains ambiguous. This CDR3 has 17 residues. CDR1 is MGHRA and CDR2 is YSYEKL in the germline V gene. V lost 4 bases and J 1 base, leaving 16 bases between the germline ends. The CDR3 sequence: CASSRSSGSLNTGELFF. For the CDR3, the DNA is TGCGCCAGCAGCCGTTCCTCCGGGTCTTTGAACACCGGGGAGCTGTTTTTT.

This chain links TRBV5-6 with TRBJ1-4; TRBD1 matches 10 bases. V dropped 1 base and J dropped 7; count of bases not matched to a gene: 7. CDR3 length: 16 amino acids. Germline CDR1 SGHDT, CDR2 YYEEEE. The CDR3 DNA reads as TGTGCCAGCAGCTTGAGGTCCGGGACAGGGGTTGAAAAACTGTTTTTT. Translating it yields CASSLRSGTGVEKLFF.

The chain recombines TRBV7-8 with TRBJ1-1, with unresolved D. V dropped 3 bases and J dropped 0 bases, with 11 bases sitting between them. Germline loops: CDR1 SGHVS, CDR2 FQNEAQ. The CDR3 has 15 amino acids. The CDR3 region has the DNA TGTGCCAGCAGCTTCTCATTGGCGGTGAACACTGAAGCTTTCTTT. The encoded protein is CASSFSLAVNTEAFF.

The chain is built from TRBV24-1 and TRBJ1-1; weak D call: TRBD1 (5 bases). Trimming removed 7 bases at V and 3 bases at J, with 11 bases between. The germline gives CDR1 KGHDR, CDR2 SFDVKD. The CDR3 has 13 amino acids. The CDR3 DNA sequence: TGTGCCACCAGGGGGGAGGGTGACACTGAAGCTTTCTTT. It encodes CATRGEGDTEAFF.

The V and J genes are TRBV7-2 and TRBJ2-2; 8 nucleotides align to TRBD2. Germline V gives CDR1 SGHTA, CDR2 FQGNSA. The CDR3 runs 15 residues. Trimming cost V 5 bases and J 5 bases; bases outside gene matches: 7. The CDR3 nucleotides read TGTGCCAGCAGCGTCTTAGCGGGGCGAACCGGGGAGCTGTTTTTT. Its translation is CASSVLAGRTGELFF.

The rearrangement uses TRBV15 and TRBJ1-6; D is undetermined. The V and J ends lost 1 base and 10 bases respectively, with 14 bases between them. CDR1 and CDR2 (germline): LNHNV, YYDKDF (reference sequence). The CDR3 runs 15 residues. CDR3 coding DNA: TGTGCCACCAGCAGAGCCCACGGAATCGGGTCACCCCTCCACTTT. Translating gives CATSRAHGIGSPLHF.

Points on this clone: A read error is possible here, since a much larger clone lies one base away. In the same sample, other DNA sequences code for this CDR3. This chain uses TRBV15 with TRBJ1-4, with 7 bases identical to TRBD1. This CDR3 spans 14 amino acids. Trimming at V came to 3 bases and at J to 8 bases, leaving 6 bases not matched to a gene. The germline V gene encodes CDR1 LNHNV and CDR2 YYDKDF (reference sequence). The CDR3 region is CATSRNRGREKLFF. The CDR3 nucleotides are TGTGCCACCAGCAGGAACAGGGGCAGGGAAAAACTGTTTTTT.

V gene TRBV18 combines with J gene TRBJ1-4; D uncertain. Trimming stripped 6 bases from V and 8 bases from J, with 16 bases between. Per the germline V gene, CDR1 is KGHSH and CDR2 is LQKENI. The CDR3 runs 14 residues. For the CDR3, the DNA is TGTGCCAGCTCTCTGACAAGCCGATACGAAAAACTGTTTTTT. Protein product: CASSLTSRYEKLFF.

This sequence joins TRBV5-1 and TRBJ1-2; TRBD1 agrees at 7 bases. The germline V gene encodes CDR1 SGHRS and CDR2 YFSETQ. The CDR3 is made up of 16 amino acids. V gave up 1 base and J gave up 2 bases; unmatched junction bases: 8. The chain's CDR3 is CASSLLPPGQNYGYTF. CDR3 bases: TGCGCCAGCAGCTTGCTACCCCCGGGACAGAACTATGGCTACACCTTC.

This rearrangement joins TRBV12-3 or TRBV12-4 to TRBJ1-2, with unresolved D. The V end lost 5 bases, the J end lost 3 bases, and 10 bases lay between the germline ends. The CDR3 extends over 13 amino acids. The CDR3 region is CASSPQSYYGYTF. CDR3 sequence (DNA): TGTGCCAGCAGTCCACAGTCCTACTATGGCTACACCTTC.

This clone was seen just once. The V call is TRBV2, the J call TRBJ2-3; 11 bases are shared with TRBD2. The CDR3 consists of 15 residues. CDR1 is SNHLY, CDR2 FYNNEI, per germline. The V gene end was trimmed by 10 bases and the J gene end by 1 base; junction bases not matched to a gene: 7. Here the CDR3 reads CATLAGGRGTDTQYF. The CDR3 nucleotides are TGTGCCACCTTAGCGGGGGGGCGAGGCACAGATACGCAGTATTTT.

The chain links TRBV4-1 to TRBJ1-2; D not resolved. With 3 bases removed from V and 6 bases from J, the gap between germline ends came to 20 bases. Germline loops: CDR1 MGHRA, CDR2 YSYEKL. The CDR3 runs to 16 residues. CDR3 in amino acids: CASSQVGSSPGHGYTF. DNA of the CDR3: TGCGCCAGCAGCCAGGTCGGTAGCTCCCCTGGCCATGGCTACACCTTC.

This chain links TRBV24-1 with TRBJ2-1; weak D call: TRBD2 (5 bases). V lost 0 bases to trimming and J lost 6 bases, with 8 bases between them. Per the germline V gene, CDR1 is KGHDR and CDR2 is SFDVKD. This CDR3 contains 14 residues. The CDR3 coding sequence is TGTGCCACCAGTGATTTGTCTAGCCTCAATGAGCAGTTCTTC. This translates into CATSDLSSLNEQFF.